This T cell receptor (beta chain) was documented in a study of T cells in Graves' hyperthyroidism and ophthalmopathy. Study information: Peripheral blood specimens were obtained at initial diagnosis, prior to any treatment.

Disease duration was under 3 months in the ophthalmopathy patients, who also had a Clinical Activity Score of at least 3 and a NOSPECS grade of at least 4. Amplified TCR beta CDR3 regions came from RNA transcripts. When the TCR CDR3 underwent first-round RT-PCR, the HTBI primer set was used. TCRdb used MiXCR to reprocess the multiplex PCR reads, holding one entry per CDR3 protein. Of 500,000 to 800,000 distinct CDR3 sequences listed, about 14% were seen once; the top ten hold about an eighth. The CDR3 runs to 14 residues. The V gene's germline CDR1 is SGHNT and CDR2 YYREEE (reference sequence). The germline V and J ends were trimmed by 2 bases and 3 bases, with 12 bases remaining between them.

Sequencing used blood. The V and J genes are TRBV5-4 and TRBJ2-7, with D hard to call. This TCR derives from a woman between 45 and 65 years old with Graves' ophthalmopathy. The CDR3 DNA reads TGTGCCAGCAGCTTTCCCGACTCTCACTACGAGCAGTACTTC. Protein sequence: CASSFPDSHYEQYF.